The present T cell receptor (beta chain) was sequenced within a study of cytomegalovirus exposure and HLA in healthy donors. Overall study findings and caveats: A later analysis reportedly identified an Asian-associated ancestry cluster as carrying fewer N-insertions than the 666-donor mean. Many donors shared some public TCRs, even though most TCR sequences were rare. In most subjects, TCR beta sequences reportedly gave accurate predictions of HLA-A and HLA-B alleles. Associated with cytomegalovirus, according to the listing, were 150 to 200 TCR beta chains.

Remarks on this clone: The antigen is unknown.

The PCR made use of 60 Vbeta and 13 Jbeta primers. The table came from immunoSEQ multiplex PCR; TCRdb's copy has only in-frame clones and leaves some out. The table lists 60,000 to 85,000 clones, more than 65% of them singletons. Germline V gene sequence: CDR1 SGHVS, CDR2 FQNEAQ. Germline trimming cut 7 bases from V and 6 bases from J; bases unmatched to any gene: 19. The CDR3 length is 17 residues. The sequence came from a man between 70 and 80 years old in good health and CMV-seropositive. V usage is TRBV7-8 and J usage is TRBJ2-7, with 9 bases matching TRBD2. Sequencing was carried out using PBMCs. The CDR3, as DNA: TGTGCCAGCAACCCAGGGCTAGCGGGACCTCTGGGGGTCGAGCAGTACTTC. Protein sequence: CASNPGLAGPLGVEQYF.